A single sample gave rise to the 26 T cell receptor beta chains below, sequenced in a study of OX40 agonist ivuxolimab in advanced cancers. Assay used: immunoSEQ multiplex PCR; TCRdb lists only in-frame clones, some missing. The sample has 60,000 to 100,000 clones, around nine tenths seen once. This specimen was CD4+ or CD8+ T cells sorted from blood, taken in a trial of the OX40 agonist ivuxolimab. Receptor source: an adult with an advanced solid tumor such as melanoma, head and neck, liver or kidney cancer.

V gene TRBV5-8 combines with J gene TRBJ1-2, with a possible D match to TRBD1 (6 bases). Per germline, CDR1 SGHTS and CDR2 YDEGEE. Trimming took 6 bases from V and 2 from J, leaving 11 bases between them. This CDR3 spans 13 amino acids. The CDR3 nucleotides are TGTGCCAGCATTAGAGGACAGAACTATGGCTACACCTTC. It translates to CASIRGQNYGYTF.

This clone was counted once. The chain is built from TRBV20-1 and TRBJ1-1, with D tentatively TRBD1 (6 bases). Germline V CDR1 and CDR2: DFQATT, SNEGSKA (reference sequence). The CDR3 loop spans 11 amino acids. Trimming stripped 5 bases from V and 10 bases from J, with 14 bases between. The CDR3 region is CSAFQGKVAFF. The CDR3 nucleotides are TGCAGTGCTTTTCAGGGGAAGGTAGCTTTCTTT.

The CDR3 loop is CASSFEGDQPQHF. The CDR3 DNA is TGTGCCAGCAGCTTCGAGGGGGATCAGCCCCAGCATTTT. The chain combines TRBV5-4 with TRBJ1-5; TRBD1 is a possible D gene (6 bases). Germline V gives CDR1 SGHNT, CDR2 YYREEE (reference sequence). Trimming cost V 2 bases and J 5 bases, with 8 bases left between them. This CDR3 is built from 13 residues.

This sequence joins TRBV7-9 and TRBJ1-4; perhaps TRBD1 as D (5 bases). Trimming removed 5 bases from V and 8 bases from J, with 18 bases in between. This CDR3 contains 15 residues. Germline CDR1 SEHNR, CDR2 FQNEAQ (reference sequence). CDR3 in amino acids: CASSPGRIEGEKLFF. The CDR3 DNA is TGTGCCAGCAGCCCCGGACGGATCGAGGGGGAAAAACTGTTTTTT.

V and J are TRBV2 and TRBJ2-3; possible D gene TRBD2, 6 bases. This CDR3 is built from 14 residues. V was pared by 4 bases and J by 0 bases, with 8 bases between. The V gene's germline CDR1 is SNHLY and CDR2 FYNNEI. CDR3 region: CASSGRGSTDTQYF. The CDR3 DNA reads TGTGCCAGCAGTGGGCGGGGTAGCACAGATACGCAGTATTTT.

The V and J genes are TRBV7-9 and TRBJ2-6; D remains ambiguous. CDR1 SEHNR and CDR2 FQNEAQ come from the germline V gene (reference sequence). Trimming stripped 2 bases from V and 0 bases from J, with 2 bases between. There are 14 residues in the CDR3. CDR3 sequence reads: CASSLSSGANVLTF. As DNA, the CDR3 is TGTGCCAGCAGCTTAAGCTCTGGGGCCAACGTCCTGACTTTC.

The chain carries TRBV11-2 and TRBJ2-1; 10 bases align to TRBD2. This CDR3 contains 17 residues. V gave up 2 bases and J gave up 2 bases; unmatched junction bases: 6. Germline-derived CDR1 and CDR2 are SGHAT and FQNNGV. This chain's CDR3 is CASSLSASGSTYNEQFF. DNA for the CDR3: TGTGCCAGCAGCTTATCGGCTAGCGGGAGCACCTACAATGAGCAGTTCTTC.

This clone was counted only a few times. V usage is TRBV7-9 and J usage is TRBJ1-1; no clear D gene. This CDR3 is 14 amino acids long. The V end lost 3 bases, the J end lost 3 bases, and 11 bases lay between the germline ends. Germline CDR1 reads SEHNR; CDR2 reads FQNEAQ (reference sequence). The CDR3 loop reads CASSFRELYTEAFF. The CDR3, as DNA: TGTGCCAGCAGCTTTAGGGAACTGTACACTGAAGCTTTCTTT.

The J gene is TRBJ1-2, the V gene TRBV10-3; D is ambiguous. Germline V gene lookup returns CDR1 ENHRY and CDR2 SYGVKD. The CDR3 is 11 residues long. The V gene lost 8 bases and the J gene lost 3 bases, with 7 bases spanning the gap. CDR3 sequence reads: CAIASYYGYTF. The DNA of the CDR3 is TGTGCCATCGCCAGTTACTATGGCTACACCTTC.

The V call is TRBV18, the J call TRBJ1-5; TRBD1 matches at 7 bases. CDR3 length equals 15 residues. V was pared by 2 bases and J by 4 bases, with 5 bases of the junction left unmatched. Germline CDR1 reads KGHSH; CDR2 reads LQKENI. In DNA form, the CDR3 reads TGTGCCAGCTCACCAGGGGGACAGCAGAATCAGCCCCAGCATTTT. It specifies CASSPGGQQNQPQHF. Supplemented by reference TRBV18 and TRBJ1-5, the full variable domain reads NAGVMQNPRHLVRRRGQEARLRCSPMKGHSHVYWYRQLPEEGLKFMVYLQKENIIDESGMPKERFSAEFPKEGPSILRIQQVVRGDSAAYFCASSPGGQQNQPQHFGDGTRLSIL.

V is TRBV5-6 and J is TRBJ2-1; perhaps TRBD2 as D (6 bases). V was cut by 0 bases and J by 12 bases, with 13 bases left in between. This CDR3 has 13 amino acids. Germline values: CDR1 SGHDT, CDR2 YYEEEE. The DNA of the CDR3 is TGTGCCAGCAGCTTGGACCCGGGAGCGGGGCAGTTCTTC. Residues: CASSLDPGAGQFF.

The chain employs TRBV5-1 and TRBJ2-5; D is undetermined. Germline-derived CDR1 and CDR2 are SGHRS and YFSETQ. The CDR3 is 13 amino acids. V gave up 7 bases and J gave up 1 base, with 11 bases separating them. The DNA for the CDR3 is TGCGCCAGCTCGACCGGATTCCAAGAGACCCAGTACTTC. The encoded protein is CASSTGFQETQYF.

The rearrangement uses TRBV5-1 and TRBJ1-1; no definite D call. Trimming took off 0 bases at V and 10 bases at J, with 19 bases between the two ends. Germline V gives CDR1 SGHRS, CDR2 YFSETQ. The CDR3 extends over 15 amino acids. As DNA, the CDR3 is TGCGCCAGCAGCTTGGGTACCTCAGGTATTTCCTTAGCTTTCTTT. Translation gives CASSLGTSGISLAFF.

In DNA, the CDR3 is TGTGCCAGTAGTATCGCGTACGGGGAGCTGTTTTTT. Translating gives CASSIAYGELFF. V is TRBV19 and J is TRBJ2-2; D remains unclear. Trimming removed 3 bases from V and 7 bases from J, with 6 bases in between. Per germline, CDR1 LNHDA and CDR2 SQIVND (reference sequence). CDR3 size: 12 residues.

The chain is built from TRBV6-7 and TRBJ2-1; 12 bases fit TRBD1. TRBV6-7 is classed as an ORF, of uncertain function. Trimming removed 2 bases from V and 4 bases from J; junction bases left unmatched: 9. The CDR3 covers 18 residues. CDR3 DNA sequence: TGTGCCAGCAGTTACGGTCCCGGGACAGGGGGCGGTTACAATGAGCAGTTCTTC. Translation gives CASSYGPGTGGGYNEQFF.

The V and J genes are TRBV5-1 and TRBJ2-3; TRBD2 aligns across 11 bases. J was trimmed by 3 bases and V by 0 bases; bases with no gene match: 3. This CDR3 is built from 16 residues. Germline assignment: CDR1 SGHRS and CDR2 YFSETQ. CDR3 sequence: CASSLGLAGKTDTQYF. As DNA, the CDR3 is TGCGCCAGCAGCTTGGGACTAGCGGGAAAGACAGATACGCAGTATTTT.

This clone was counted between two and nine times. Other DNA sequences in this specimen translate into the identical CDR3. The chain couples TRBV18 to TRBJ1-5, with 7 bases matching TRBD1. The germline V gene encodes CDR1 KGHSH and CDR2 LQKENI. The CDR3 has 16 amino acids. With 3 bases clipped from V and 6 bases from J, the junction kept 11 bases outside the gene matches. DNA of the CDR3: TGTGCCAGCTCACCCAGAGGGGGCCCAGGGAGTCAGCCCCAGCATTTT. It is translated as CASSPRGGPGSQPQHF.

This chain links TRBV5-1 with TRBJ1-2, with D hard to call. Germline V gene data show CDR1 as SGHRS and CDR2 as YFSETQ. The V end lost 4 bases, the J end lost 7 bases, and 20 bases lay between the germline ends. The CDR3 covers 15 residues. CDR3 sequence (DNA): TGCGCCAGCAGCAATTCAACCGGGATCCCGAGTGGCTACACCTTC. This gives the protein CASSNSTGIPSGYTF.

This chain connects TRBV9 to TRBJ2-7, with a possible D match to TRBD2 (5 bases). Germline CDR1 SGDLS, CDR2 YYNGEE. V was clipped by 3 bases and J by 2 bases, with 12 bases between them. The length of the CDR3 is 14 residues. CDR3 in amino acids: CASSAGPGAYEQYF. The CDR3 bases are TGTGCCAGCAGCGCTGGGCCCGGGGCCTACGAGCAGTACTTC.

This clone is a singleton in its sample. The chain has TRBV10-3 and TRBJ2-3; no clear D. The CDR3 runs 16 residues. Germline V CDR1 and CDR2: ENHRY, SYGVKD. V lost 0 bases and J lost 5, with 15 bases in between. DNA of the CDR3: TGTGCCATCAGTGAGTCGTCTTCGGGTCTTGGAGATACGCAGTATTTT. Residues: CAISESSSGLGDTQYF.

V and J are TRBV28 and TRBJ1-5; 11 bases align to TRBD1. The CDR3 is made up of 15 amino acids. The trim removed 5 bases at V and 7 bases at J, leaving 7 bases unmatched. Germline V lookup: CDR1 MDHEN, CDR2 SYDVKM. CDR3 coding DNA: TGTGCCAGCAGTCGGACAGGGGGCGCAGGGCAGCCCCAGCATTTT. Translating gives CASSRTGGAGQPQHF.

A single count supports this clone. The chain has TRBV5-5 and TRBJ1-2, with D unresolved. This CDR3 comprises 15 residues. CDR1 is SGHKS and CDR2 is YYEKEE in the germline V gene (reference sequence). Trimming removed 0 bases at V and 6 bases at J, with 15 bases between. The CDR3 DNA follows: TGTGCCAGCAGCTTGGTGCTTTTTCCCCCGGATGGCTACACCTTC. Amino acids: CASSLVLFPPDGYTF.

The CDR3 region has the DNA TGTGCCAGCAGTAGTAGCGGGGGGATTGACACGCAGTATTTT. It specifies CASSSSGGIDTQYF. This chain links TRBV7-3 with TRBJ2-3; 10 bases map to TRBD2. The germline CDR1 and CDR2 sequences are SGHTA and FQGTGA. This CDR3 region has 14 residues. J lost 9 bases, V lost 6 bases, and 9 bases had no gene match. Based on the CDR3 plus reference TRBV7-3 and TRBJ2-3, the full variable domain is GAGVSQTPSNKVTEKGKYVELRCDPISGHTALYWYRQSLGQGPEFLIYFQGTGAADDSGLPNDRFFAVRPEGSVSTLKIQRTERGDSAVYLCASSSSGGIDTQYFGPGTRLTVL.

This rearrangement joins TRBV6-5 to TRBJ2-7; maybe TRBD1 (6 bases). This CDR3 region has 14 residues. Germline V CDR1 and CDR2: MNHEY, SVGAGI. Trimming shortened V by 6 bases and J by 2 bases, and 14 bases separated the two germline ends. This chain's CDR3 is CASSLGQRAYEQYF. In nucleotides, the CDR3 is TGTGCCAGCAGCTTAGGACAGAGAGCCTACGAGCAGTACTTC.

The chain couples TRBV18 to TRBJ1-1; D remains ambiguous. The CDR3 has 15 residues. V was cut by 3 bases and J by 1 base, with 12 bases left in between. CDR1 is KGHSH and CDR2 is LQKENI in the germline V gene. CDR3 loop: CASSPLDGPNTEAFF. CDR3 nucleotide sequence: TGTGCCAGCTCACCCCTAGACGGACCGAACACTGAAGCTTTCTTT.

This clone was observed once. V and J are TRBV28 and TRBJ1-1; D is unclear. There are 12 residues in the CDR3. V was cut by 5 bases and J by 10 bases, with 14 bases left in between. Germline-derived CDR1 and CDR2 are MDHEN and SYDVKM. As DNA, the CDR3 is TGTGCCAGCAGTCCGACGATCAGTGGAGCTTTCTTT. It translates to CASSPTISGAFF.